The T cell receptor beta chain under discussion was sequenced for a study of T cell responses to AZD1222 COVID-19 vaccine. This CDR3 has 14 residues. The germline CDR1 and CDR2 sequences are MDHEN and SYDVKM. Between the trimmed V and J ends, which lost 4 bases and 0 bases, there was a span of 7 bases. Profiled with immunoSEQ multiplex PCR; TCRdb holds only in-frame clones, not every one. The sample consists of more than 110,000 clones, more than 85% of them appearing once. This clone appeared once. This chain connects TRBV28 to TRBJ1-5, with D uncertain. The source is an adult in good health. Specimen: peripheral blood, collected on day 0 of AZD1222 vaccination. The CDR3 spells CASSSEYSNQPQHF. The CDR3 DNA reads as TGTGCCAGCAGTTCCGAATATAGCAATCAGCCCCAGCATTTT.